A selection of T cell receptor beta chains follows, all from one sample in a study of T cell responses to AZD1222 COVID-19 vaccine. This table comes from immunoSEQ multiplex PCR, and its TCRdb copy is limited to in-frame clones, with some not included. The profile shows some 160,000 clones, roughly 92% of them singletons. The source was peripheral blood, collected on day 0 of AZD1222 vaccination. The receptors were sampled from an adult in good health. Each CDR3 is given with its conserved first and last residue. Each record gives: V gene, J gene, clone size, D gene, CDR3 protein, CDR3 DNA. The D gene is left open where the match is weak. A clone size is listed for some rows: how often the clone was seen (once, few, many), or a class if it is expanded.

TRBV25-1	TRBJ2-5	-	-	CASSEYAVQETQYF	TGTGCCAGCAGTGAATATGCAGTTCAAGAGACCCAGTACTTC
TRBV7-9	TRBJ1-1	once	TRBD1	CASSIRTGMNTEAFF	TGTGCCAGCAGCATCCGGACAGGGATGAACACTGAAGCTTTCTTT
TRBV6-1	TRBJ1-2	-	-	CASRPDGGYGYTF	TGTGCCAGCAGGCCGGACGGGGGCTATGGCTACACCTTC
TRBV29-1	TRBJ2-5	-	-	CSVLRTGEVQYF	TGCAGCGTCCTTCGGACTGGGGAGGTCCAGTACTTC
TRBV19	TRBJ1-2	-	-	CASSRGQKLNYGYTF	TGTGCCAGTAGTAGGGGGCAGAAGCTTAACTATGGCTACACCTTC
TRBV6-2/TRBV6-3	TRBJ2-7	-	TRBD2	CASSYSSGGALSYEQYF	TGTGCCAGCAGTTACTCCAGCGGGGGCGCCCTTTCTTACGAGCAGTACTTC
TRBV10-3	TRBJ2-2	-	-	CAISRGGTGELFF	TGTGCCATCAGTAGGGGTGGCACCGGGGAGCTGTTTTTT
TRBV19	TRBJ2-1	-	-	CASSNVGHLTSYNEQFF	TGTGCCAGTAGTAATGTGGGACACCTGACCTCCTACAATGAGCAGTTCTTC
TRBV7-8	TRBJ1-1	-	-	CASSPGEKRAFF	TGTGCCAGCAGCCCGGGGGAGAAGAGGGCTTTCTTT
TRBV11-2	TRBJ2-7	-	-	CASSLAATYEQYF	TGTGCCAGCAGCTTAGCGGCAACCTACGAGCAGTACTTC
TRBV4-2	TRBJ1-3	-	-	CASSPVSLRTGGNTIYF	TGTGCCAGCAGCCCAGTGTCTCTGAGGACGGGAGGAAACACCATATATTTT
TRBV19	TRBJ2-7	-	-	CASSIRVSGQNEQYF	TGTGCCAGTAGTATAAGGGTATCGGGACAAAACGAGCAGTACTTC
TRBV19	TRBJ2-7	-	TRBD1	CASKWTGAYEQYF	TGTGCCAGTAAATGGACAGGAGCCTACGAGCAGTACTTC
TRBV2	TRBJ1-5	-	-	CASSPRVLNQPQHF	TGTGCCAGCAGTCCGAGGGTCCTAAATCAGCCCCAGCATTTT
TRBV18	TRBJ1-1	-	-	CASSPNFKGSAFF	TGTGCCAGCTCACCAAATTTTAAGGGATCGGCTTTCTTT
TRBV19	TRBJ2-2	-	TRBD2	CASSSLAGGTGELFF	TGTGCCAGTAGTAGTTTAGCGGGGGGGACCGGGGAGCTGTTTTTT
TRBV4-2	TRBJ2-1	-	TRBD2	CASSQAGTSGSNEQFF	TGTGCCAGCAGCCAAGCCGGGACTAGCGGATCCAATGAGCAGTTCTTC
TRBV28	TRBJ1-1	-	-	CASSGRRAWF	TGTGCCAGCAGCGGGCGGCGAGCTTGGTTT
TRBV6-5	TRBJ2-1	-	-	CASSLRGYNEQFF	TGTGCCAGCAGCCTCCGGGGTTACAATGAGCAGTTCTTC
TRBV12-5	TRBJ1-1	-	TRBD1	CASGPNRDRVAEAFF	TGTGCTAGTGGTCCGAACCGGGACAGGGTTGCTGAAGCTTTCTTT
TRBV6-5	TRBJ2-7	few	-	CASSYLGNEQYF	TGTGCCAGCAGTTACTTAGGGAACGAGCAGTACTTC
TRBV24-1	TRBJ2-5	once	-	CATSDKGGWGKETQYF	TGTGCCACCAGTGATAAGGGGGGCTGGGGAAAAGAGACCCAGTACTTC
TRBV28	TRBJ2-7	once	-	CASEKDRSPYEQYF	TGTGCCAGCGAGAAAGACAGGAGCCCCTACGAGCAGTACTTC
TRBV12-3/TRBV12-4	TRBJ1-2	-	TRBD1	CASSLGQGHGYTF	TGTGCCAGCAGTTTGGGACAGGGCCATGGCTACACCTTC
TRBV12-3/TRBV12-4	TRBJ1-2	-	-	CASSPQLYGYTF	TGTGCCAGCAGTCCACAGCTGTATGGCTACACCTTC
TRBV10-3	TRBJ1-6	-	TRBD1	CAIRVGQGENSPLHF	TGTGCCATCAGGGTTGGACAGGGCGAAAATTCACCCCTCCACTTT
TRBV4-1	TRBJ1-1	-	TRBD1	CASSQVQGGTEAFF	TGCGCCAGCAGCCAGGTACAGGGGGGGACTGAAGCTTTCTTT
TRBV7-2	TRBJ1-4	once	-	CASSLATGARNEKLFF	TGTGCCAGCAGCTTAGCGACGGGGGCCCGTAATGAAAAACTGTTTTTT
TRBV19	TRBJ2-6	-	TRBD2	CASSISGLAGFSGANVLTF	TGTGCCAGTAGTATATCGGGACTAGCGGGATTCTCTGGGGCCAACGTCCTGACTTTC
TRBV18	TRBJ2-7	-	-	CASSPIQGSYEQYF	TGTGCCAGCTCACCCATTCAGGGATCTTACGAGCAGTACTTC
TRBV5-1	TRBJ2-2	-	TRBD2	CASSLVSGGTGELFF	TGCGCCAGCAGCTTGGTGTCCGGGGGGACCGGGGAGCTGTTTTTT
TRBV5-5	TRBJ2-7	-	TRBD2	CASSLSWTSAYEQYF	TGTGCCAGCAGCTTGTCTTGGACTAGTGCCTACGAGCAGTACTTC
TRBV27	TRBJ2-4	-	-	CASSSGAKNIQYF	TGTGCCAGCAGTTCCGGGGCCAAAAACATTCAGTACTTC
TRBV30	TRBJ2-3	-	TRBD1	CAWRGRGTDTQYF	TGTGCCTGGAGGGGCAGGGGGACAGATACGCAGTATTTT
TRBV7-3	TRBJ1-6	few	TRBD1	CASSLTGGANSPLHF	TGTGCCAGCAGCTTAACAGGGGGCGCGAATTCACCCCTCCACTTT
TRBV5-1	TRBJ2-3	-	-	CASSLTTSGTDTQYF	TGCGCCAGCAGCTTGACGACTTCAGGCACAGATACGCAGTATTTT
TRBV29-1	TRBJ2-1	-	-	CSVGVGRGPYNEQFF	TGCAGCGTTGGAGTTGGGCGGGGCCCCTACAATGAGCAGTTCTTC
TRBV6-5	TRBJ2-2	-	-	CASSRVANTGELFF	TGTGCCAGCAGTAGGGTGGCGAACACCGGGGAGCTGTTTTTT
TRBV2	TRBJ2-3	-	-	CASSLQGGTSTDTQYF	TGTGCCAGCAGCCTACAAGGCGGGACTAGCACAGATACGCAGTATTTT
TRBV7-2	TRBJ1-2	-	-	CASSHSGGYTF	TGTGCCAGCAGCCACTCTGGAGGCTACACCTTC
TRBV11-2	TRBJ1-6	-	-	CASSPIYGGRSYNSPLHF	TGTGCCAGCAGCCCCATATACGGGGGAAGATCCTATAATTCACCCCTCCACTTT
TRBV7-8	TRBJ1-5	-	-	CASSLRTGINQPQHF	TGTGCCAGCAGTCTTAGAACAGGGATCAATCAGCCCCAGCATTTT
TRBV27	TRBJ2-1	-	-	CAATENNEQFF	TGTGCGGCGACGGAAAACAATGAGCAGTTCTTC
TRBV7-2	TRBJ2-5	-	-	CASSSRGPRETQYF	TGTGCCAGCAGCTCGCGGGGGCCGCGGGAGACCCAGTACTTC
TRBV19	TRBJ2-3	-	-	CASSISRSTQYF	TGTGCCAGTAGTATTTCAAGGAGCACGCAGTATTTT
TRBV10-3	TRBJ2-7	-	TRBD1	CAISDRGVPDRGYEQYF	TGTGCCATCAGTGATAGAGGGGTGCCGGACAGGGGCTACGAGCAGTACTTC